This T cell receptor beta chain was sequenced during a study of T cell responses to AZD1222 COVID-19 vaccine. Concerning this clone: Its antigen is still unknown.

The CDR3 consists of 14 residues. Germline V CDR1 and CDR2: SGHNT, YYREEE (reference sequence). V was cut by 2 bases and J by 5 bases, with 13 bases left in between. Generated by immunoSEQ multiplex PCR, the TCRdb table keeps only in-frame clones and is missing some. The profile shows roughly 140,000 clones, around 90% of them singletons. Findings and caveats of the study: The breadth and depth of Spike-specific TCRs increased once two AZD1222 doses had been given.

This chain uses TRBV5-4 with TRBJ1-1; D is perhaps TRBD1 (6 bases). This clonotype originated in an adult in good health. Material: peripheral blood, obtained on day 0 of AZD1222 vaccination. In DNA form, the CDR3 reads TGTGCCAGCAGCTTAGGGGGGCGCGGTACTGAAGCTTTCTTT. Amino acids: CASSLGGRGTEAFF.